This TCR beta chain is drawn from a study of chemoradiotherapy in HPV16-positive cancers. Study in general: Candidate HPV-specific T-cell clones and common TCR motifs came from functional assays in a couple of HPV16-positive patients.

On this clone: What it recognizes is unknown.

Trimming pared 0 bases from V and 2 bases from J, leaving 7 bases between. Germline-derived CDR1 and CDR2 are GTSNPN and SVGIG (reference sequence). The CDR3 is made up of 14 amino acids. Broader study findings: Candidate HPV-specific clones and E7-related TCR motifs grew in tumor during treatment. Functional assays defining HPV-specific T cells used only a couple of HPV16-positive patients.

Repeated repertoire sampling spanned the course of chemoradiotherapy. Method: immunoSEQ multiplex PCR; TCRdb's copy keeps in-frame clones and lacks some. The sample shows 17,000 or so clones, 90% of them seen only once. The sequence derives from a human donor with HPV-associated anogenital cancer. The chain employs TRBV30 and TRBJ1-4, with D perhaps matching TRBD1 (5 bases). The material sequenced was blood, taken from a patient who underwent chemoradiotherapy. As DNA, the CDR3 is TGTGCCTGGAGTGTCAGGGCCACTAATGAAAAACTGTTTTTT. Translated, it gives CAWSVRATNEKLFF.